The rows below give T cell receptor beta chains drawn from one sample of a study of cytomegalovirus exposure and HLA in healthy donors. Sequencing used immunoSEQ multiplex PCR; TCRdb keeps in-frame clones, though not all of them. Here the sample spans 140,000 to 150,000 clones, 65% to 85% being singletons. What was sequenced was PBMCs. These receptors all stem from a woman aged 40 to 55 in good health and CMV-seropositive. CDR3s include the opening cysteine and the closing phenylalanine or tryptophan.

V	J	length	CDR3
TRBV5-4	TRBJ1-2	13	CASSHTEFYGYTF
TRBV29-1	TRBJ1-1	13	CSVSDRANTEAFF
TRBV18	TRBJ2-1	16	CASAPKPFRDSHEQFF
TRBV7-9	TRBJ2-3	15	CASSLEGLSTDTQYF
TRBV30	TRBJ2-7	13	CAWSVGGPYEQYF
TRBV28	TRBJ1-4	15	CASSPPGATNEKLFF
TRBV5-1	TRBJ1-1	13	CASSLAAYTEAFF
TRBV7-2	TRBJ1-4	15	CASSLGAGVGEKLFF
TRBV14	TRBJ2-7	14	CASSHVQGAIEQYF
TRBV2	TRBJ1-1	12	CASTNLDTEAFF
TRBV4-1	TRBJ1-1	12	CASSDRYTEAFF
TRBV30	TRBJ2-5	14	CAWSAGQEQETQYF
TRBV30	TRBJ2-2	13	CAWRVTDTGELFF
TRBV5-4	TRBJ2-7	16	CASSEGIALSSYEQYF
TRBV9	TRBJ2-7	16	CASSVAPADRGYEQYF
TRBV5-1	TRBJ2-3	14	CASSLATGKDTQYF
TRBV20-1	TRBJ2-1	10	CSGGTNEQFF
TRBV30	TRBJ2-7	15	CAWGALGGRVYEQYF
TRBV30	TRBJ2-1	15	CAWSVRGRASNEQFF
TRBV6-1	TRBJ1-5	13	CASSEWAYQPQHF